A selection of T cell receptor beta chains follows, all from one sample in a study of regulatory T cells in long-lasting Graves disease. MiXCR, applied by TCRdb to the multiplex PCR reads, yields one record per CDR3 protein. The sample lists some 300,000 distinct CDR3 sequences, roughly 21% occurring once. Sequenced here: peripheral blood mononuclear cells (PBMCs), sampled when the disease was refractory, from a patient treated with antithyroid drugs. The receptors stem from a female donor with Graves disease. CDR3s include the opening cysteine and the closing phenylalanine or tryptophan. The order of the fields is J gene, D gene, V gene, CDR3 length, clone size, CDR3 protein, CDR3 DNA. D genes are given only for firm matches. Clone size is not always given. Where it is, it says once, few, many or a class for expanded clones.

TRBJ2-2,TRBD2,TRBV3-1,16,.,CASSPRGLAGTGELFF,TGTGCCAGCAGCCCGCGCGGACTAGCGGGAACCGGGGAGCTGTTTTTT
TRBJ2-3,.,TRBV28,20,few,CASSLLQGRTAGEGPDTQYF,TGTGCCAGCAGTTTACTACAGGGAAGGACGGCGGGAGAAGGACCAGATACGCAGTATTTT
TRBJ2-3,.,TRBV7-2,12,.,CASSIVGDTQYF,TGTGCCAGCAGCATAGTCGGGGATACGCAGTATTTT
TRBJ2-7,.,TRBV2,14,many,CASKFGTQYYEQYF,TGTGCCAGCAAGTTCGGGACTCAATATTACGAGCAGTACTTC
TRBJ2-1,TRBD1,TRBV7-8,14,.,CASSFRDRYNEQFF,TGTGCCAGCAGCTTCCGGGACAGATACAATGAGCAGTTCTTC
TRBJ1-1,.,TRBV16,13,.,CASSQSQGPEAFF,TGTGCCAGCAGCCAATCTCAGGGTCCTGAAGCTTTCTTT
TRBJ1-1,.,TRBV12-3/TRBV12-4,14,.,CASSLSRSNTEAFF,TGTGCCAGCAGCTTAAGTCGCTCGAACACTGAAGCTTTCTTT
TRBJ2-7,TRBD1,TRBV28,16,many,CASSFTAGQGAREQYF,TGTGCCAGCAGTTTCACCGCCGGGCAGGGGGCGCGGGAGCAGTACTTC
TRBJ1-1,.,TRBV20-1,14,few,CSARVQGFGTEAFF,TGCAGTGCTAGAGTCCAGGGGTTTGGGACTGAAGCTTTCTTT
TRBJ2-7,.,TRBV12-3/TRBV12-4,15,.,CASSLQGWVGGEQYF,TGTGCCAGCAGTTTACAGGGGTGGGTGGGGGGAGAGCAGTACTTC
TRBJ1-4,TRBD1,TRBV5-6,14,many,CASSKGQGDEKLFF,TGTGCCAGCAGCAAGGGACAGGGAGACGAAAAACTGTTTTTT
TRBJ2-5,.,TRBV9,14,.,CASSPGVGWETQYF,TGTGCCAGCAGCCCCGGGGTGGGATGGGAGACCCAGTACTTC
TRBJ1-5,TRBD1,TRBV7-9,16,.,CASSLEGAGRNQPQHF,TGTGCCAGCAGCTTGGAGGGGGCAGGGAGGAATCAGCCCCAGCATTTT